This T cell receptor (beta chain) was captured in a study of blood T cells in healthy people across ages. It was with a sample-barcoded 5' primer and a J-beta primer mix that a second PCR of roughly 6 to 12 cycles was run. MiXCR, applied by TCRdb to the 5' RACE reads, yields one record per CDR3 protein. The sample contains about 680,000 distinct CDR3 sequences, 45% to 50% of which appear only once. This receptor was obtained from an older woman in good health. The sample taken for sequencing was blood.

CDR3 protein: CASSLGSGPNEQFF. In DNA form, the CDR3 reads TGCGCCAGCAGCTTGGGATCGGGACCCAATGAGCAGTTCTTC. The chain employs TRBV5-1 and TRBJ2-1; either TRBD1 or TRBD2 may supply D (5 bases each). V was trimmed by 0 bases and J by 6 bases, leaving 10 bases between them. The germline gives CDR1 SGHRS, CDR2 YFSETQ. The CDR3 totals 14 residues.